This T cell receptor (beta chain) comes out of a study of T cells in Graves' hyperthyroidism and ophthalmopathy. Background on the study: Once the initial diagnosis was made, peripheral blood was obtained before any treatment.

RNA transcripts were the template for amplifying TCR beta CDR3 regions. TCR CDR3 underwent first-round RT-PCR with the HTBI primer set. Each CDR3 protein is one row after TCRdb ran MiXCR on the multiplex PCR reads. The sample includes roughly 400,000 distinct CDR3 sequences, over 12% seen only once; the top ten take around 28%. Trimming removed 5 bases at V and 2 bases at J, with 14 bases between. From germline, CDR1 is WNHNN and CDR2 SYGVQD (reference sequence). The CDR3 covers 15 residues. This clonotype has more than one count but fewer than ten. This sequence joins TRBV10-1 and TRBJ2-3, with D unresolved. The sequencing sample was made of blood. This clonotype was obtained from a man aged 45-65 years with Graves' ophthalmopathy. CDR3 amino acids: CASSSFGRFTDTQYF. CDR3 DNA: TGCGCCAGCAGTTCTTTTGGGCGGTTCACAGATACGCAGTATTTT.